The clone carrying this T cell receptor (beta chain) has at least ten counts. This specimen comes from a study of lung T cells in sarcoidosis with Löfgren's syndrome. TCRdb reprocessed the reads via MiXCR and lists one record per CDR3 protein. The sample lists about 20,000 distinct CDR3 sequences; about 20% were seen once. The sample was CD4+ T cells from PBMCs. The origin of this receptor is a human donor with sarcoidosis (Löfgren's syndrome or another form), or a control subject (not recorded which).

This CDR3 reads CSGTRAQETQYF. The CDR3 region has the DNA TGCAGCGGGACCCGGGCCCAAGAGACCCAGTACTTC. The V gene is TRBV20-1, the J gene TRBJ2-5; possibly TRBD1 or TRBD2 for D (5 bases each). The CDR3 consists of 12 residues. The V gene's germline CDR1 is DFQATT and CDR2 SNEGSKA (reference sequence).